These T cell receptor beta chains were read from a single sample in a study of blood T cell repertoires in COVID-19. TCRdb keeps only in-frame clones here, not all; method: immunoSEQ multiplex PCR. The table has 450,000 to 500,000 clones, about nine tenths seen once. The sample comprised PBMCs or T cells enriched from blood (not recorded which). These receptors were obtained from a woman aged 18-35 years who had recovered from COVID-19. The CDR3 runs from the conserved cysteine through the conserved F or W.

TRBV9	TRBJ1-3	CASSHPGQGNTIYF
TRBV5-1	TRBJ2-1	CASSLVGAGAYNEQFF
TRBV3-1/TRBV3-2	TRBJ1-5	CASSQDAQGGNQPQHF
TRBV19	TRBJ1-6	CASTSYNSPLHF
TRBV5-1	TRBJ1-2	CASSLVSENYGYTF
TRBV10-3	TRBJ2-5	CAISEFQGTGTKETQYF
TRBV30	TRBJ1-2	CAWSPTGQGGRYGYTF
TRBV7-9	TRBJ1-1	CASSSGTAGTEAFF
TRBV5-4	TRBJ1-1	CASSSYTEAFF
TRBV12-5	TRBJ1-6	CASGSGKTGPLHF
TRBV5-1	TRBJ2-7	CASSSLGTDRGYEQYF
TRBV3-1/TRBV3-2	TRBJ2-7	CASSPQGTSYEQYF
TRBV15	TRBJ1-2	CATSRVRDFTNYGYTF
TRBV5-1	TRBJ2-7	CASRRGYEQYF
TRBV29-1	TRBJ1-2	CSVGGGLPITF
TRBV7-9	TRBJ2-2	CASSTPRGTGNTGELFF
TRBV5-1	TRBJ1-3	CASSLYSGSGRNTIYF
TRBV24-1	TRBJ1-1	CATFTRQAGSTEAFF
TRBV6-4	TRBJ2-1	CASSETSEGHNEQFF
TRBV28	TRBJ2-6	CASAEVAGPTGANVLTF
TRBV7-8	TRBJ2-7	CASSIGEGFDEQYF
TRBV3-1/TRBV3-2	TRBJ1-6	CASSPNYRFPLHF
TRBV29-1	TRBJ2-3	CSVVGRLSDTQYF
TRBV5-8	TRBJ2-3	CASSLVAGSGKDTQYF
TRBV12-3/TRBV12-4	TRBJ1-1	CASSLTGDRAFF
TRBV10-3	TRBJ2-1	CAISGVGANEQFF
TRBV7-6	TRBJ1-1	CASVRDRGLDTEAFF